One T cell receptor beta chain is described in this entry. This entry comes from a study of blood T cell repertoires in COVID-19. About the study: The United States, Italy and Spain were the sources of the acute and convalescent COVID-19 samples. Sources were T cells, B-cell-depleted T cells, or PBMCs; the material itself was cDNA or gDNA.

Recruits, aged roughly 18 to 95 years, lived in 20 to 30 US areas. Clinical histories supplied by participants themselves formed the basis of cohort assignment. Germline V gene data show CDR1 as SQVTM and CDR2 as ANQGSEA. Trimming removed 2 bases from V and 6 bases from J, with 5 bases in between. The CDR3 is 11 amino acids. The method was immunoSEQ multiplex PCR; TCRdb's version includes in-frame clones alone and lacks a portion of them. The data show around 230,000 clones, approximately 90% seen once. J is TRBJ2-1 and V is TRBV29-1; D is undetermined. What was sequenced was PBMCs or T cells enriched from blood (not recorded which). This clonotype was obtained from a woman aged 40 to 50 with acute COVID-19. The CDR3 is CSVEKRNEQFF. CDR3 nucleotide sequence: TGCAGCGTTGAAAAGCGCAATGAGCAGTTCTTC.